This T cell receptor (beta chain) emerged from a study of blood T cells in healthy people across ages. This CDR3 spans 16 amino acids. Trimming took off 5 bases at V and 3 bases at J, with 20 bases between the two ends. Germline V gives CDR1 SGHKS, CDR2 YYEKEE (reference sequence). This clonotype was seen a few times. A second PCR of 7 to 11 cycles used a sample-barcoded 5' primer and a J-beta primer mix. TCRdb re-derived calls from the 5' RACE reads in MiXCR, one entry per CDR3 protein. The repertoire holds 1.5 million to 2 million distinct CDR3 sequences, with approximately 39% as singletons. Each donor had around 10 milliliters of peripheral blood drawn.

The sequenced sample consisted of blood. J is TRBJ1-1 and V is TRBV5-5; D possibly corresponds to TRBD1 (6 bases). The TCR originated in a human donor in good health. CDR3 amino acids: CASSPLISRGHTEAFF. The CDR3, as DNA: TGTGCCAGCAGTCCTCTCATCAGTCGGGGGCACACTGAAGCTTTCTTT.